The clone carrying this T cell receptor beta chain appeared a few times. The antigen is not known. While unrecorded immune exposures were likely, the donors were nominally healthy when sampled. The sample is drawn from a study of cytomegalovirus exposure and HLA in healthy donors. Germline CDR1 SGHDN, CDR2 FVKESK. Losses at the gene ends were 3 bases for V and 10 bases for J; bases not matched to a gene: 10. The CDR3 extends over 16 amino acids. In the PCR, 60 Vbeta and 13 Jbeta primers were used. Assay: immunoSEQ multiplex PCR; the TCRdb copy retains only in-frame clones and omits some. The repertoire holds more than 90,000 clones, with approximately 81% as singletons. Study results and limitations: Later analysis identified some 16,000 TCR beta sequences associated with HLA alleles, using a false discovery rate threshold of 0.05. With later analysis, a missense DCLRE1C variant became linked to TCR beta V- and J-gene trimming. Some V segments (TRBV6-2 and TRBV6-3 among them) were excluded as indistinguishable.

This chain connects TRBV14 to TRBJ2-1, with 12 bases aligning to TRBD2. The receptor was isolated from a woman younger than 35 in good health and CMV-seropositive. Sequencing input: PBMCs. The CDR3 DNA is TGTGCCAGCAGCCAGGCTAGCGGGAGGGCCGGGGGAGAGCAGTTCTTC. This translates into CASSQASGRAGGEQFF.